The 22 T cell receptor beta chains reported below all come from one sample, sequenced in a study of T cell responses to AZD1222 COVID-19 vaccine. Sequenced by immunoSEQ multiplex PCR; TCRdb stores in-frame clones only, minus some. The profile shows around 80,000 clones, 83% of them singletons. This specimen was peripheral blood, taken 28 days after the second AZD1222 dose. The receptors were sampled from an adult who received the AZD1222 COVID-19 vaccine.

V gene TRBV7-3 combines with J gene TRBJ2-7; D may correspond to TRBD1 or TRBD2 (5 bases each). This CDR3 is 15 amino acids long. Trimming shortened V by 2 bases and J by 4 bases, and 15 bases separated the two germline ends. CDR1 SGHTA and CDR2 FQGTGA come from the germline V gene. The CDR3 coding sequence is TGTGCCAGCAGCTTAGCGAGGGGTAAGGGGTACGAGCAGTACTTC. Translated: CASSLARGKGYEQYF.

This chain joins TRBV7-9 and TRBJ2-2; D is unresolved. V lost 2 bases, J lost 0 bases, and 7 bases lay in between. Germline loops: CDR1 SEHNR, CDR2 FQNEAQ (reference sequence). The CDR3 extends over 15 amino acids. CDR3 residues: CASSLKGTNTGELFF. The DNA for the CDR3 is TGTGCCAGCAGCTTAAAGGGTACGAACACCGGGGAGCTGTTTTTT.

The sample holds one count of this clone. The chain couples TRBV12-3 or TRBV12-4 to TRBJ1-1; D is undetermined. V lost 5 bases and J lost 1, with 8 bases in between. The CDR3 covers 13 residues. CDR3 bases: TGTGCCAGCAGTCTTATGGGGAACACTGAAGCTTTCTTT. Its translation is CASSLMGNTEAFF.

The gene calls are TRBV2 and TRBJ2-2, with TRBD2 matching over 16 bases. Germline CDR1 and CDR2: SNHLY and FYNNEI. The CDR3 is 18 residues long. V shed 4 bases, J shed 2 bases, and the junction held 4 bases outside the gene matches. In DNA, the CDR3 is TGTGCCAGCAGTGCGGGACTAGCGGGAGGGGTCAACACCGGGGAGCTGTTTTTT. The encoded protein is CASSAGLAGGVNTGELFF.

This clone appeared once. The chain couples TRBV14 to TRBJ2-5; TRBD1 is a possible D gene (5 bases). The CDR3 runs to 17 residues. Trimming took 0 bases from V and 2 from J, leaving 16 bases between them. Germline CDR1 reads SGHDN; CDR2 reads FVKESK. The CDR3 spells CASSQDLSSSGQETQYF. CDR3 nucleotide sequence: TGTGCCAGCAGCCAAGATCTATCGAGTTCAGGGCAAGAGACCCAGTACTTC.

V and J are TRBV5-6 and TRBJ1-5, with TRBD1 identical over 10 bases. The CDR3 is 17 residues long. Germline V gene sequence: CDR1 SGHDT, CDR2 YYEEEE. Trimming at V came to 5 bases and at J to 2 bases, leaving 10 bases not matched to a gene. DNA for the CDR3: TGTGCCAGCAGTGAGATGACAGGGGGCGGTGGCAATCAGCCCCAGCATTTT. Residues: CASSEMTGGGGNQPQHF.

The chain combines TRBV10-1 with TRBJ2-1, with D tentatively TRBD1 or TRBD2 (5 bases each). The CDR3 spans 12 residues. Germline assignment: CDR1 WNHNN and CDR2 SYGVQD (reference sequence). Deletions cut 0 bases from V and 12 bases from J, with 9 bases between. The CDR3 DNA reads as TGCGCCAGCAGTGAGTCGGGGGTGCGGCAGTTCTTC. Translation: CASSESGVRQFF.

The V and J genes are TRBV11-1 and TRBJ2-7, with 7 bases matching TRBD1. The V gene end was trimmed by 4 bases and the J gene end by 3 bases; junction bases not matched to a gene: 3. The CDR3 spans 13 residues. Germline V CDR1 and CDR2: SGHAT, FQDESV (reference sequence). The chain's CDR3 is CASSSGTVYEQYF. The CDR3 region has the DNA TGTGCCAGCAGCTCCGGGACAGTCTACGAGCAGTACTTC. The full variable domain, with the rest looked up from reference TRBV11-1 and TRBJ2-7, is EAEVAQSPRYKITEKSQAVAFWCDPISGHATLYWYRQILGQGPELLVQFQDESVVDDSQLPKDRFSAERLKGVDSTLKIQPAELGDSAMYLCASSSGTVYEQYFGPGTRLTVT.

This clone was counted a single time. The chain joins TRBV20-1 to TRBJ2-1; 9 positions match TRBD2. The junction had 10 bases not matched to a gene; V was cut back by 5 bases and J by 8 bases. The CDR3 is 14 amino acids. Germline V CDR1 and CDR2: DFQATT, SNEGSKA (reference sequence). CDR3 in amino acids: CSARVAGVADEQFF. The DNA of the CDR3 is TGCAGTGCTCGTGTAGCGGGAGTAGCGGATGAGCAGTTCTTC.

This clone showed up just once. Other DNA variants within this sample encode the same CDR3. The chain links TRBV7-2 to TRBJ2-2, with D unclear. The V end was cut by 0 bases, the J end by 4 bases, with 3 bases between. The length of the CDR3 is 13 residues. Germline CDR1 is SGHTA and CDR2 is FQGNSA. In DNA, the CDR3 is TGTGCCAGCAGCTTAGCCGGCACCGGGGAGCTGTTTTTT. Translating gives CASSLAGTGELFF.

The chain employs TRBV6-6 and TRBJ2-7; 9 bases agree with TRBD2. With V trimmed by 6 bases and J by 7 bases, 10 bases remained unmatched. This CDR3 contains 14 residues. The germline gives CDR1 MNHNY, CDR2 SVGAGI (reference sequence). Here the CDR3 reads CASRTAGGLQEQYF. In DNA form, the CDR3 reads TGTGCCAGCAGAACAGCGGGAGGTCTTCAGGAGCAGTACTTC.

This chain uses TRBV6-5 with TRBJ2-7, with TRBD1 as a possible D gene (5 bases). The CDR3 loop spans 14 amino acids. Trimming pared 2 bases from V and 2 bases from J, leaving 10 bases between. The germline V gene has CDR1 MNHEY and CDR2 SVGAGI. This CDR3 is CASSYTRTTYEQYF. In DNA, the CDR3 is TGTGCCAGCAGTTACACCCGGACAACCTACGAGCAGTACTTC.

This chain links TRBV28 with TRBJ1-2, with 8 bases matching TRBD1. V shed 6 bases, J shed 5 bases, and the junction held 8 bases outside the gene matches. CDR1 and CDR2 (germline): MDHEN, SYDVKM. The CDR3 loop spans 14 amino acids. The CDR3 region is CASRTGEGAYGYTF. In nucleotides, the CDR3 is TGTGCCAGCAGGACAGGGGAGGGGGCTTATGGCTACACCTTC.

This chain joins TRBV28 and TRBJ2-7, with 7 bases aligning to TRBD2. The germline gives CDR1 MDHEN, CDR2 SYDVKM. The J segment lost 0 bases and the V segment lost 5 bases, leaving 7 bases of the junction unmatched. The CDR3 covers 15 residues. Here the CDR3 DNA reads TGTGCCAGCAGTCAAAAAGCGGGGTACTCCTACGAGCAGTACTTC. This gives the protein CASSQKAGYSYEQYF. The full variable domain, with the rest looked up from reference TRBV28 and TRBJ2-7, is DVKVTQSSRYLVKRTGEKVFLECVQDMDHENMFWYRQDPGLGLRLIYFSYDVKMKEKGDIPEGYSVSREKKERFSLILESASTNQTSMYLCASSQKAGYSYEQYFGPGTRLTVT.

This clone was observed a handful of times. V and J are TRBV7-9 and TRBJ1-2, with a weak D call TRBD1 (6 bases). Germline assignment: CDR1 SEHNR and CDR2 FQNEAQ (reference sequence). The CDR3 covers 15 residues. With 1 base removed from V and 2 bases from J, the gap between germline ends came to 11 bases. Here the CDR3 reads CASSLEGGLNYGYTF. The CDR3, as DNA: TGTGCCAGCAGCTTAGAGGGGGGGCTGAACTATGGCTACACCTTC.

This clone appeared once. This chain's CDR3 is CASSLRQREWGGELFF. CDR3 DNA: TGCGCCAGCAGCTTGCGACAGCGGGAGTGGGGCGGGGAGCTGTTTTTT. The rearrangement uses TRBV5-1 and TRBJ2-2, with TRBD2 matching 8 bases. Germline-derived CDR1 and CDR2 are SGHRS and YFSETQ. The CDR3 runs to 16 residues. After removal of 1 base from V and 7 bases from J, the junction contained 9 bases not matched to a gene.

The V gene is TRBV7-2, the J gene TRBJ1-2; D is unresolved. Deletions cut 0 bases from V and 12 bases from J, with 11 bases between. Germline CDR1 reads SGHTA; CDR2 reads FQGNSA. This CDR3 is built from 12 residues. In nucleotides, the CDR3 is TGTGCCAGCAGCTTAGCGGAGGCAAGGAACACCTTC. Protein: CASSLAEARNTF. The whole variable domain, remainder taken from reference TRBV7-2 and TRBJ1-2, is GAGVSQSPSNKVTEKGKDVELRCDPISGHTALYWYRQSLGQGLEFLIYFQGNSAPDKSGLPSDRFSAERTGGSVSTLTIQRTQQEDSAVYLCASSLAEARNTFGSGTRLTVV.

The count of this clone is one. The chain has TRBV7-9 and TRBJ1-2, with D possibly matching TRBD1 (6 bases). In germline, CDR1 is SEHNR, CDR2 FQNEAQ (reference sequence). The CDR3 length is 15 residues. V was pared by 1 base and J by 3 bases, with 12 bases between. The CDR3 sequence is CASSLDYGQHYGYTF. In DNA form, the CDR3 reads TGTGCCAGCAGCTTAGATTATGGACAGCACTATGGCTACACCTTC. Based on the CDR3 plus reference TRBV7-9 and TRBJ1-2, the full variable domain is DTGVSQNPRHKITKRGQNVTFRCDPISEHNRLYWYRQTLGQGPEFLTYFQNEAQLEKSRLLSDRFSAERPKGSFSTLEIQRTEQGDSAMYLCASSLDYGQHYGYTFGSGTRLTVV.

This clone appeared a few times. The V call is TRBV30, the J call TRBJ1-5; the D gene is possibly TRBD1 (6 bases). Germline values: CDR1 GTSNPN, CDR2 SVGIG (reference sequence). Trimming removed 4 bases from V and 6 bases from J, with 19 bases in between. The CDR3 runs to 15 residues. CDR3 DNA: TGTGCCTGGAAGGTAACAGGGTTGGTGTTTCAGCCCCAGCATTTT. Translated, it gives CAWKVTGLVFQPQHF.

The V call is TRBV25-1, the J call TRBJ1-6; D gene uncertain. Per the germline V gene, CDR1 is MGHDK and CDR2 is SYGVNS. Trimming took off 1 base at V and 7 bases at J, with 8 bases between the two ends. The CDR3 is made up of 14 amino acids. CDR3 loop: CASSEFGKNSPLHF. DNA of the CDR3: TGTGCCAGCAGTGAATTTGGGAAGAATTCACCCCTCCACTTT.

This rearrangement joins TRBV28 to TRBJ2-1; a possible D gene is TRBD2 (6 bases). This CDR3 contains 14 residues. The V gene lost 6 bases and the J gene lost 9 bases, with 18 bases spanning the gap. CDR1 is MDHEN and CDR2 is SYDVKM in the germline V gene. Here the CDR3 DNA reads TGTGCCAGCAGCCGACTAGTACGGATAGCTGAGCAGTTCTTC. This translates into CASSRLVRIAEQFF.

In its sample, this clone was seen a few times. This rearrangement joins TRBV7-9 to TRBJ1-5, with D unresolved. CDR3 length equals 15 residues. V lost 5 bases, J lost 0 bases, and 11 bases lay in between. CDR1 SEHNR and CDR2 FQNEAQ come from the germline V gene (reference sequence). The CDR3 protein is CASSAGRNSNQPQHF. CDR3 coding DNA: TGTGCCAGCAGCGCAGGACGGAATAGCAATCAGCCCCAGCATTTT.